The 21 T cell receptor beta chains below were found in one sample sequenced in a study of shared clonotypes between healthy human individuals. TCRdb's copy holds only in-frame clones and misses some; the assay was immunoSEQ multiplex PCR. This sample has over a million clones, with about 76% found just once. Sequencing was performed on memory CD4+ T cells sorted from blood. Subset meaning: CD45RA-negative fraction. Receptors were obtained from a man younger than 30 in good health.

This clone has a handful of counts. V and J are TRBV7-9 and TRBJ1-1, with D unresolved. Germline loops: CDR1 SEHNR, CDR2 FQNEAQ (reference sequence). The ends were cut back, 0 bases at V and 3 bases at J, with 14 bases in the middle. The CDR3 totals 16 residues. DNA of the CDR3: TGTGCCAGCAGCTTAGCGATCGGGAAGTCGGACACTGAAGCTTTCTTT. Translated: CASSLAIGKSDTEAFF.

V is TRBV29-1 and J is TRBJ1-1; D may be TRBD1 (5 bases). Looked up from germline, CDR1 is SQVTM and CDR2 is ANQGSEA. V was clipped by 6 bases and J by 0 bases, with 11 bases between them. The CDR3 contains 13 residues. The CDR3 DNA reads as TGCAGCGTACGGGGGGGAATGAACACTGAAGCTTTCTTT. This translates into CSVRGGMNTEAFF.

Only a few counts were recorded for this clone. The rearrangement joins TRBV5-1 to TRBJ1-3; D not certain. With 0 bases removed from V and 1 base from J, the gap between germline ends came to 8 bases. The CDR3 extends over 15 amino acids. Per germline, CDR1 SGHRS and CDR2 YFSETQ. Written as DNA, the CDR3 is TGCGCCAGCAGCTTGGCCGGAATTTCTGGAAACACCATATATTTT. Protein product: CASSLAGISGNTIYF.

V gene TRBV29-1 combines with J gene TRBJ2-1; D is undetermined. The CDR3 covers 15 residues. Trimming cost V 3 bases and J 5 bases, with 17 bases left between them. CDR1 is SQVTM, CDR2 ANQGSEA, per germline. The CDR3 protein is CSVDEPSFSNNEQFF. The CDR3 DNA is TGCAGCGTTGATGAACCTAGTTTCTCTAACAATGAGCAGTTCTTC.

J is TRBJ1-4 and V is TRBV28, with D perhaps matching TRBD1 (5 bases). Trimming left V 3 bases short and J 8 bases short, with 13 bases between. Germline V gives CDR1 MDHEN, CDR2 SYDVKM. The CDR3 has 14 residues. Written as DNA, the CDR3 is TGTGCCAGCAGTTTGGGTACAGGAAGAGAAAAACTGTTTTTT. Encoded protein: CASSLGTGREKLFF.

The rearrangement joins TRBV10-3 to TRBJ2-3; 8 nucleotides line up with TRBD1. The germline V gene has CDR1 ENHRY and CDR2 SYGVKD. V gave up 10 bases and J gave up 4 bases; unmatched junction bases: 7. The CDR3 totals 13 residues. The CDR3 nucleotides read TGTGCCACGCAGGGGGCTGGTTCAGATACGCAGTATTTT. It is translated as CATQGAGSDTQYF.

The V and J genes are TRBV6-6 and TRBJ2-7; 9 bases fit TRBD2. The germline V gene has CDR1 MNHNY and CDR2 SVGAGI (reference sequence). This CDR3 has 15 amino acids. V was pared by 7 bases and J by 1 base, with 8 bases of the junction left unmatched. The CDR3: CASTDPGLASYEQYF. CDR3 bases: TGTGCCAGCACCGATCCGGGACTAGCTTCCTACGAGCAGTACTTC.

This clone was seen a few times. V gene TRBV7-9 combines with J gene TRBJ2-1; 9 bases are a match to TRBD1. The CDR3 is 15 amino acids. The V gene's germline CDR1 is SEHNR and CDR2 FQNEAQ (reference sequence). With V trimmed by 6 bases and J by 8 bases, 11 bases remained unmatched. The CDR3 nucleotides are TGTGCCAGCAGGCGGTCGGGACAGGGTTTGTATGAGCAGTTCTTC. Residues: CASRRSGQGLYEQFF.

The table lists this clone with many counts. The genes are TRBV2 and TRBJ1-2, with D maybe TRBD1 (5 bases). This CDR3 comprises 14 residues. The germline gives CDR1 SNHLY, CDR2 FYNNEI. The V end lost 7 bases, the J end lost 8 bases, and 20 bases lay between the germline ends. CDR3 residues: CASILEGGRGGYTF. CDR3 sequence (DNA): TGTGCCAGCATCCTCGAGGGTGGCCGGGGGGGCTACACCTTC.

The J gene is TRBJ2-1, the V gene TRBV5-6; D not resolved. V lost 0 bases, J lost 10 bases, and 8 bases lay in between. This CDR3 is 12 amino acids long. Germline CDR1 SGHDT, CDR2 YYEEEE. The chain's CDR3 is CASSLGWNEQFF. For the CDR3, the DNA is TGTGCCAGCAGCTTGGGTTGGAACGAGCAGTTCTTC.

The rearrangement links TRBV2 to TRBJ1-1; D is perhaps TRBD1 (5 bases). The germline V and J ends were trimmed by 7 bases and 1 base, with 16 bases remaining between them. The CDR3 contains 15 residues. The germline gives CDR1 SNHLY, CDR2 FYNNEI. CDR3 protein: CASTTPGRKNTEAFF. In nucleotides, the CDR3 is TGTGCCAGCACCACTCCGGGACGGAAGAACACTGAAGCTTTCTTT.

This clone was counted a few times. The chain combines TRBV19 with TRBJ1-2; 7 bases align to TRBD1. Trimming took 8 bases from V and 8 from J; bases not matched to a gene: 14. Germline loops: CDR1 LNHDA, CDR2 SQIVND (reference sequence). The length of the CDR3 is 14 residues. The CDR3 sequence is CASFPRQGTGGYTF. CDR3 in DNA: TGTGCCAGTTTCCCGAGACAGGGAACTGGAGGCTACACCTTC.

This clone appeared a few times. The chain uses TRBV7-2 and TRBJ2-3; D is uncertain. The germline V and J ends were trimmed by 5 bases and 0 bases, with 9 bases remaining between them. Germline CDR1 SGHTA, CDR2 FQGNSA. The CDR3 spans 14 residues. CDR3 amino acids: CASSPLGSTDTQYF. Written as DNA, the CDR3 is TGTGCCAGCAGCCCTCTGGGTAGCACAGATACGCAGTATTTT.

The rearrangement joins TRBV30 to TRBJ2-4; the match to TRBD2 covers 11 bases. This CDR3 is 16 amino acids long. Germline CDR1 reads GTSNPN; CDR2 reads SVGIG (reference sequence). J lost 8 bases, V lost 0 bases, and 9 bases had no gene match. CDR3 sequence: CAWSVPASGRRDIQYF. CDR3 in DNA: TGTGCCTGGAGTGTACCCGCTAGCGGGAGGAGGGACATTCAGTACTTC.

The rearrangement links TRBV28 to TRBJ2-5, with TRBD1 matching over 9 bases. V lost 1 base and J lost 5; bases outside the gene matches: 5. This CDR3 is 15 amino acids long. Germline assignment: CDR1 MDHEN and CDR2 SYDVKM. CDR3 amino acids: CASSLSDRGKETQYF. For the CDR3, the DNA is TGTGCCAGCAGTTTATCCGACAGGGGGAAGGAGACCCAGTACTTC.

This clone appeared once. The V and J genes are TRBV15 and TRBJ1-2; maybe TRBD1 (6 bases). The CDR3 extends over 14 amino acids. Germline CDR1 LNHNV, CDR2 YYDKDF (reference sequence). The V end was cut by 4 bases, the J end by 6 bases, with 15 bases between. CDR3 nucleotide sequence: TGTGCCACCAGCACGGGGGGGCAAACAAATGGCTACACCTTC. It is translated as CATSTGGQTNGYTF.

This clone has just one count. V is TRBV19 and J is TRBJ2-7; D not certain. The CDR3 has 14 residues. The V gene's germline CDR1 is LNHDA and CDR2 SQIVND (reference sequence). V lost 6 bases to trimming and J lost 5 bases, with 17 bases between them. The CDR3 region is CASSQPGEKNEQYF. The CDR3 region has the DNA TGTGCCAGTAGCCAACCTGGGGAAAAAAACGAGCAGTACTTC.

The chain joins TRBV5-4 to TRBJ2-7, with no clear D. The CDR3 is made up of 12 amino acids. V was trimmed by 4 bases and J by 3 bases, leaving 8 bases between them. Germline V gives CDR1 SGHNT, CDR2 YYREEE (reference sequence). For the CDR3, the DNA is TGTGCCAGCAGCCGTGACCACTACGAGCAGTACTTC. Protein sequence: CASSRDHYEQYF.

V usage is TRBV19 and J usage is TRBJ1-2; 8 nucleotides line up with TRBD1. The CDR3 has 16 residues. The germline V gene has CDR1 LNHDA and CDR2 SQIVND (reference sequence). Trimming removed 4 bases from V and 1 base from J; junction bases left unmatched: 8. The CDR3: CASSKGGTGNNYGYTF. The CDR3 coding sequence is TGTGCCAGTAGTAAGGGCGGGACAGGAAATAACTATGGCTACACCTTC.

This chain links TRBV6-6 with TRBJ1-6; TRBD1 might be the D (5 bases). V lost 2 bases, J lost 9 bases, and 11 bases lay in between. Per germline, CDR1 MNHNY and CDR2 SVGAGI (reference sequence). The CDR3 totals 14 residues. As DNA, the CDR3 is TGTGCCAGCAGTTACGTCCAGGGACCTTCACCCCTCCACTTT. Protein sequence: CASSYVQGPSPLHF.

The rearrangement links TRBV6-5 to TRBJ2-1, with 9 bases that match TRBD2. This CDR3 has 12 amino acids. The V and J ends lost 8 bases and 10 bases, in that order; junction bases with no gene match: 6. Germline loops: CDR1 MNHEY, CDR2 SVGAGI. The CDR3 protein is CASWRGGGEQFF. CDR3 bases: TGTGCCAGCTGGCGGGGGGGCGGGGAGCAGTTCTTC.